This T cell receptor beta chain was retrieved from a study of early T cells in non-severe SARS-CoV-2 infection. This clonotype was detected a few times. Individual cDNA molecules each received unique molecular identifiers attached to them. A single record per CDR3 protein comes from TCRdb applying MiXCR to the 5' RACE reads. The sample records tens of thousands of distinct CDR3 sequences, around 12% being singletons. The TCR comes from an adult who was a healthcare worker with PCR-confirmed SARS-CoV-2 infection or an uninfected control (not recorded which). The source was whole blood, collected at baseline.

The CDR3 nucleotides read TGCGCCAGCAGAAGGGACAGACAATACAATGAGCAGTTCTTC. It translates to CASRRDRQYNEQFF. The chain has TRBV10-2 and TRBJ2-1; 7 nucleotides match TRBD1. Germline CDR1 is WSHSY and CDR2 is SAAADI. V shed 6 bases and J 4 bases; nucleotides not matched to a gene: 6. The CDR3 consists of 14 residues.